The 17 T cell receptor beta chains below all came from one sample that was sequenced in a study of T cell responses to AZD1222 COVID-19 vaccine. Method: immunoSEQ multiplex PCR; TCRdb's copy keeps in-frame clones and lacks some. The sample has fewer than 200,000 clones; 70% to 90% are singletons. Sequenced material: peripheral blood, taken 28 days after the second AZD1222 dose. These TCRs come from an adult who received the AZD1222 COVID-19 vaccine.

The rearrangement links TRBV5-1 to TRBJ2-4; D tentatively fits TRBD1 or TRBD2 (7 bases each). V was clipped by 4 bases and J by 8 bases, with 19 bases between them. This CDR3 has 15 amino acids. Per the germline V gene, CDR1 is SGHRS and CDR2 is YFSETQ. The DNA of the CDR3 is TGCGCCAGCAGCGGCGGGACAGCCCGGGGGGACATTCAGTACTTC. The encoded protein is CASSGGTARGDIQYF.

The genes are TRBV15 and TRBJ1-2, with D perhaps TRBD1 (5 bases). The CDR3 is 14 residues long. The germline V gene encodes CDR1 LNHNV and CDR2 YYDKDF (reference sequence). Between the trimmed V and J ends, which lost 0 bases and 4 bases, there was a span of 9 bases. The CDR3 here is CATSRDGAGYGYTF. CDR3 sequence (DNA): TGTGCCACCAGCAGAGATGGGGCCGGCTATGGCTACACCTTC.

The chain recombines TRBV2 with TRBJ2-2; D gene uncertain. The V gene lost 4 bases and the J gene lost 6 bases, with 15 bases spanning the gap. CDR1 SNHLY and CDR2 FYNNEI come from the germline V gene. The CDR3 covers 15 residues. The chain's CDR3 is CASSVRSPASGELFF. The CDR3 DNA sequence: TGTGCCAGCAGTGTCCGGAGCCCCGCCTCCGGGGAGCTGTTTTTT.

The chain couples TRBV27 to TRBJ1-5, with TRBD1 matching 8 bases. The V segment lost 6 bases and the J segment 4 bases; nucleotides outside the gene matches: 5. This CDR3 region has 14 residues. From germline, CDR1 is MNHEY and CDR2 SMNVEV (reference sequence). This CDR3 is CASRGQGSNQPQHF. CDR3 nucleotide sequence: TGTGCCAGCAGAGGACAGGGTTCTAATCAGCCCCAGCATTTT.

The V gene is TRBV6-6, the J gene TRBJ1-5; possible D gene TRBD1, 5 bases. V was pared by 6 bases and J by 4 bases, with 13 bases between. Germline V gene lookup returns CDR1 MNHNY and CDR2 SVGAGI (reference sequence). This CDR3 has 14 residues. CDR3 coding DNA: TGTGCCAGCAGCCAGGTCTCAGGGAATCAGCCCCAGCATTTT. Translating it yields CASSQVSGNQPQHF.

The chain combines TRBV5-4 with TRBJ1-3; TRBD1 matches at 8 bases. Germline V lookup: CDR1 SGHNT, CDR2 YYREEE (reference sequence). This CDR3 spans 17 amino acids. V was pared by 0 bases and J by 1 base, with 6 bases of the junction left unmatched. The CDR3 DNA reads TGTGCCAGCAGCTTGGGGACAGGGCCCATATCTGGAAACACCATATATTTT. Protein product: CASSLGTGPISGNTIYF.

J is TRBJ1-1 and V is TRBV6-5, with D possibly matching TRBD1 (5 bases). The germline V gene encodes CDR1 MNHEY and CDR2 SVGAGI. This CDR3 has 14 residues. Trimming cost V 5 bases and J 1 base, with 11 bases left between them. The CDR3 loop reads CASSTYTGNTEAFF. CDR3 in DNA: TGTGCCAGCAGTACCTATACAGGGAACACTGAAGCTTTCTTT.

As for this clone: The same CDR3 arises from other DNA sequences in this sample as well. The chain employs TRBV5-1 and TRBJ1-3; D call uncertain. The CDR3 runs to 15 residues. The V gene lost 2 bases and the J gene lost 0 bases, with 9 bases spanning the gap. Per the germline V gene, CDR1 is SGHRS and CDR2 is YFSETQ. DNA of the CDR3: TGCGCCAGCAGCTTAGACGGTTACTCTGGAAACACCATATATTTT. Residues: CASSLDGYSGNTIYF.

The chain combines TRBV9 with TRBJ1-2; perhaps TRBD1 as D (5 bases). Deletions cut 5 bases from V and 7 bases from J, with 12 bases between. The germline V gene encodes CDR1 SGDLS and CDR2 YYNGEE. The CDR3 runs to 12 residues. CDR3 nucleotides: TGTGCCAGCAGTGTCCTAACAGGTGGCTACACCTTC. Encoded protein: CASSVLTGGYTF.

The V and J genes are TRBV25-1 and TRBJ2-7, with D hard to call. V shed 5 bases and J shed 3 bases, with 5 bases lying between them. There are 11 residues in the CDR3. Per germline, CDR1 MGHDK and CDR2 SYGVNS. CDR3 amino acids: CASSIHYEQYF. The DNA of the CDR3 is TGTGCCAGCAGTATCCACTACGAGCAGTACTTC.

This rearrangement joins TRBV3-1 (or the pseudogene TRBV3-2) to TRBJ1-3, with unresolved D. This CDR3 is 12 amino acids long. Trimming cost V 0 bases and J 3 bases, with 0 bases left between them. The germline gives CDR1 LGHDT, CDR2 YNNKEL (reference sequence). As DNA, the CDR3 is TGTGCCAGCAGCCAAGATGGAAACACCATATATTTT. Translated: CASSQDGNTIYF.

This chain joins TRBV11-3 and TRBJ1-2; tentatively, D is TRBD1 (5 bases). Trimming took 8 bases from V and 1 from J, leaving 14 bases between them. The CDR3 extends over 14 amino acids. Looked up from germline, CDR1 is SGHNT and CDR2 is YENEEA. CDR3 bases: TGTGCCAGCGGCGGGACCCCCTTTAACTATGGCTACACCTTC. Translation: CASGGTPFNYGYTF. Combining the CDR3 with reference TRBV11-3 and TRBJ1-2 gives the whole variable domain EAGVVQSPRYKIIEKKQPVAFWCNPISGHNTLYWYLQNLGQGPELLIRYENEEAVDDSQLPKDRFSAERLKGVDSTLKIQPAELGDSAVYLCASGGTPFNYGYTFGSGTRLTVV.

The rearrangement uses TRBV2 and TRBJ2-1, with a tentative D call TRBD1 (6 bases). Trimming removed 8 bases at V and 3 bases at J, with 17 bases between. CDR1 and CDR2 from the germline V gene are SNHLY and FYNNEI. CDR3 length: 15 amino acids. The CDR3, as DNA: TGTGCCAGCTCCCATCCGGGACAACTCTACAATGAGCAGTTCTTC. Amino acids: CASSHPGQLYNEQFF.

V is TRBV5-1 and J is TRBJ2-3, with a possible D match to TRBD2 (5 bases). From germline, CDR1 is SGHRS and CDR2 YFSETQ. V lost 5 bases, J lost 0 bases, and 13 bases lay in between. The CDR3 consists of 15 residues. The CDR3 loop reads CASSLTGGSTDTQYF. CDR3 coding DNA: TGCGCCAGCAGTCTCACCGGCGGGAGCACAGATACGCAGTATTTT.

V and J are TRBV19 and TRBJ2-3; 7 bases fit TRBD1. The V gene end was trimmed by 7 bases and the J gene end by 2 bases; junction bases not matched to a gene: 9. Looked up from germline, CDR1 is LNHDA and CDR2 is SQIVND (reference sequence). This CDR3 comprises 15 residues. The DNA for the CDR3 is TGTGCCAGTACTCACGACAGGGCCTCCACAGATACGCAGTATTTT. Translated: CASTHDRASTDTQYF.

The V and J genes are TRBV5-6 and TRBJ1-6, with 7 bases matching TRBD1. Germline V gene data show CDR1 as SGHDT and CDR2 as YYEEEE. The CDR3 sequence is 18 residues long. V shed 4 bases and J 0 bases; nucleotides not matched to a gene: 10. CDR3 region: CASSPNLHRGSYNSPLHF. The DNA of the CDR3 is TGTGCCAGCAGCCCGAATCTCCACAGGGGCTCCTATAATTCACCCCTCCACTTT.

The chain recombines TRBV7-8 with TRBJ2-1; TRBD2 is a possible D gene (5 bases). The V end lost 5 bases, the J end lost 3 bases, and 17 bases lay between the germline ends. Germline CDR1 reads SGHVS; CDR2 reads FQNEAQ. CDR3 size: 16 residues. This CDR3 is CASSPTAAPLYNEQFF. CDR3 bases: TGTGCCAGCAGCCCCACAGCGGCCCCTCTCTACAATGAGCAGTTCTTC.